This T cell receptor (beta chain) appears in the sequencing data of a study of cytomegalovirus exposure and HLA in healthy donors. Whole-study context: From HLA-typed donors, an early data release held tens of millions of unique TCRs.

Only a few counts were recorded for this clone. What it recognizes is unknown. Study-wide results and limits: The dataset shows that most TCR sequences were rare, while some public TCRs occurred in many donors. Excluded: some indistinguishable V segments such as TRBV6-2 and TRBV6-3.

The germline V gene encodes CDR1 SEHNR and CDR2 FQNEAQ (reference sequence). The CDR3 is made up of 15 amino acids. The V segment lost 5 bases and the J segment 7 bases; nucleotides outside the gene matches: 9. Primers included in the PCR were 60 Vbeta and 13 Jbeta primers. Method: immunoSEQ multiplex PCR; TCRdb's copy keeps in-frame clones and lacks some. The sample includes 95,000 to 150,000 clones, approximately 81% of them seen just once. The sequence derives from a woman aged 40 to 55 in good health and CMV-seronegative. Sample: PBMCs. The chain links TRBV7-9 to TRBJ1-2, with TRBD1 matching over 11 bases. The CDR3 loop is CASSGWDRGASGYTF. CDR3 sequence (DNA): TGTGCCAGCAGCGGATGGGACAGGGGGGCGAGTGGCTACACCTTC.